The clone carrying this T cell receptor beta chain showed up many times. What it binds is unknown. Germline-derived CDR1 and CDR2 are ENHRY and SYGVKD. This CDR3 contains 15 residues. Trimming took 3 bases from V and 5 from J; bases not matched to a gene: 3. These data originate in a study of blood T cells in healthy people across ages. General study points: PBMCs were not sorted, which prevented a conclusive comparison of naive versus antigen-experienced cells.

Combining a sample-barcoded 5' primer with a J-beta primer mix, a second PCR ran for about 6 to 12 cycles. Individual samples furnished no less than 2.5 million CDR3-containing paired-end reads apiece. Via MiXCR, TCRdb re-called the 5' RACE reads, giving one row per CDR3 protein. The data contain about 1.6 million distinct CDR3 sequences, 30% to 35% of them seen just once; the ten biggest clones take up approximately 10%. Each sample gave at least 7 million isolated PBMCs. The source of this sequence is a woman aged 30 to 39 in good health. This chain links TRBV10-3 with TRBJ2-2, with 10 bases that match TRBD2. The specimen sequenced was blood. CDR3 in amino acids: CAISDETSGTGELFF. CDR3 sequence (DNA): TGTGCCATCAGTGATGAGACTAGCGGGACCGGGGAGCTGTTTTTT.